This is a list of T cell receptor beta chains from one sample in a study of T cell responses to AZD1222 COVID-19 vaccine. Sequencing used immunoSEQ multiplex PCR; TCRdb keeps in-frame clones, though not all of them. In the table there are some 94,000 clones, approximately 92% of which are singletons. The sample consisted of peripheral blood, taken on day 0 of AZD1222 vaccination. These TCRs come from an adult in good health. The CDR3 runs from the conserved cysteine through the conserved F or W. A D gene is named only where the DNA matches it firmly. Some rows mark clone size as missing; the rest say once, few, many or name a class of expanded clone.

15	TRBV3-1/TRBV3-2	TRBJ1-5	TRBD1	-	CASSQGTGGNQPQHF	TGTGCCAGCAGCCAGGGGACAGGAGGCAATCAGCCCCAGCATTTT
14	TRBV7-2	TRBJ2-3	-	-	CASSPGMGADTQYF	TGTGCCAGCAGCCCTGGTATGGGCGCAGATACGCAGTATTTT
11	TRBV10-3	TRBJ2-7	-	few	CAIGYIDEQYF	TGTGCCATCGGATATATCGACGAGCAGTACTTC
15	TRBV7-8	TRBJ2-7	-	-	CASSRDRLSSYEQYF	TGTGCCAGCAGCCGAGACAGACTTTCCTCCTACGAGCAGTACTTC
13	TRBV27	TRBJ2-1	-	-	CASSVQRAGEQFF	TGTGCCAGCAGTGTCCAAAGGGCCGGTGAGCAGTTCTTC
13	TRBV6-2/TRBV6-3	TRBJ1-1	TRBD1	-	CASSFRDSTEAFF	TGTGCCAGCAGTTTCCGGGACAGCACTGAAGCTTTCTTT
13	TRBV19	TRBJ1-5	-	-	CASSGEGNQPQHF	TGTGCCAGTAGTGGAGAGGGCAATCAGCCCCAGCATTTT
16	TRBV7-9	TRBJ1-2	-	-	CASSLATTALNYGYTF	TGTGCCAGCAGCTTAGCAACGACAGCCCTTAACTATGGCTACACCTTC
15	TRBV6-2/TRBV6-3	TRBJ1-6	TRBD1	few	CASSGDRGQGSPLHF	TGTGCCAGCAGTGGCGACAGGGGGCAAGGATCACCCCTCCACTTT
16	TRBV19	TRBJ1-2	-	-	CASSVTHYGDNYGYTF	TGTGCCAGTAGTGTGACCCATTACGGAGATAACTATGGCTACACCTTC
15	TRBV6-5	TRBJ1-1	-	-	CASSYPIGTGTEAFF	TGTGCCAGCAGTTACCCTATCGGGACCGGCACTGAAGCTTTCTTT
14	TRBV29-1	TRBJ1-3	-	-	CSVGGGGSGNTIYF	TGCAGCGTTGGAGGGGGGGGATCGGGAAACACCATATATTTT
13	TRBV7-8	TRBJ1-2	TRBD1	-	CASSKDRGSGYTF	TGTGCCAGCAGCAAAGACAGGGGCTCTGGCTACACCTTC
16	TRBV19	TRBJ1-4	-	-	CASSIGRALRSEKLFF	TGTGCCAGTAGTATAGGACGGGCCCTTCGATCTGAAAAACTGTTTTTT
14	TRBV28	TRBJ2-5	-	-	CASSPPDPQETQYF	TGTGCCAGCAGTCCACCGGACCCCCAAGAGACCCAGTACTTC
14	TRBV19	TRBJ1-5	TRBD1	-	CASQGQGSNQPQHF	TGTGCCAGTCAGGGACAGGGAAGCAATCAGCCCCAGCATTTT
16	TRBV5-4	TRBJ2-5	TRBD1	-	CASSLEGDRVGKTQYF	TGTGCCAGCAGCTTGGAAGGGGACAGGGTAGGGAAGACCCAGTACTTC